This T cell receptor beta chain comes out of a study of blood T cell repertoires in COVID-19. About the research overall: The United States, Italy and Spain provided the acute and convalescent COVID-19 samples. T cells, B-cell-depleted T cells, or PBMCs supplied cDNA or gDNA.

Per the original methods: Researchers report that nucleated cell counts were estimated from reference gene primer amplification. Profiling relied on immunoSEQ multiplex PCR, and the TCRdb table lists in-frame clones only, not all of them. The DNA was the basis for D and trimming; V, J and clone size are from that table. The data show 75,000 to 90,000 clones, 80% seen once. This clone was seen a single time. The CDR3 is 14 residues long. The V and J ends lost 7 bases and 1 base respectively, with 13 bases between them. Germline CDR1 reads SNHLY; CDR2 reads FYNNEI. The rearrangement uses TRBV2 and TRBJ1-1, with a weak D call TRBD1 (5 bases). Sequenced input: peripheral blood. The receptor comes from a woman aged 40 to 50 with active or convalescent COVID-19. The CDR3 bases are TGTGCCAGCATCCGCCAAGGACAGAACACTGAAGCTTTCTTT. Translated: CASIRQGQNTEAFF. The entire variable domain, with the rest obtained from reference TRBV2 and TRBJ1-1, is as follows: EPEVTQTPSHQVTQMGQEVILRCVPISNHLYFYWYRQILGQKVEFLVSFYNNEISEKSEIFDDQFSVERPDGSNFTLKIRSTKLEDSAMYFCASIRQGQNTEAFFGQGTRLTVV.